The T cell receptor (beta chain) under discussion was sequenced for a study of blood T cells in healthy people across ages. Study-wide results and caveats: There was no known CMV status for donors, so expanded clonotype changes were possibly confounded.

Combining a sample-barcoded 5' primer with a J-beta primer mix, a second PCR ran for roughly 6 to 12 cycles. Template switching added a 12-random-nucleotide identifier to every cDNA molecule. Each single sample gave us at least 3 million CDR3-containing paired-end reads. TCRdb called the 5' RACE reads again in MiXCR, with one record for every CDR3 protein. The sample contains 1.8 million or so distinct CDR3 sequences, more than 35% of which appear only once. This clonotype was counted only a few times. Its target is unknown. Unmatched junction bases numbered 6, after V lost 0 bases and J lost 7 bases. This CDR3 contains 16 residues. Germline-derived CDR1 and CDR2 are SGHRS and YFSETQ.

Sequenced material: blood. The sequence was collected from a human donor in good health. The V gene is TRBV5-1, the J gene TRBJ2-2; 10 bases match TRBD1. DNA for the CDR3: TGCGCCAGCAGCTTGGACCGACAGGGGGCGGTCGGGGAGCTGTTTTTT. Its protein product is CASSLDRQGAVGELFF.